Listed below are T cell receptor beta chains from one sample, sequenced in a study of cytomegalovirus exposure and HLA in healthy donors. The method was immunoSEQ multiplex PCR; TCRdb's version includes in-frame clones alone and lacks a portion of them. The sample includes 150,000 to 200,000 clones, 75% to 85% of them seen just once. Sequencing was performed on PBMCs. The origin of the receptors is a woman aged 45-65 years in good health and CMV-seronegative. The CDR3 runs from the conserved cysteine through the conserved F or W. The order of the fields is CDR3 protein, CDR3 DNA, clone size, V gene, D gene, J gene. The D gene is left open where the match is weak. Clone size is given for some rows only: seen once, a few or many times, or a class if the clone is expanded.

cdr3_aa: CASSPQGKTEAFF; cdr3_nt: TGTGCCAGTAGTCCCCAGGGGAAAACTGAAGCTTTCTTT; clone_size: -; v_call: TRBV19; d_call: -; j_call: TRBJ1-1
cdr3_aa: CAGGPGTDLTGSNQPQHF; cdr3_nt: TGTGCCGGAGGCCCAGGAACCGACTTAACGGGGAGCAATCAGCCCCAGCATTTT; clone_size: -; v_call: TRBV5-8; d_call: -; j_call: TRBJ1-5
cdr3_aa: CASSVGASDQPQHF; cdr3_nt: TGTGCCAGCAGCGTAGGGGCTTCAGATCAGCCCCAGCATTTT; clone_size: -; v_call: TRBV9; d_call: -; j_call: TRBJ1-5
cdr3_aa: CASSRGQGNEQYF; cdr3_nt: TGTGCCAGCAGCCGCGGACAGGGAAACGAGCAGTACTTC; clone_size: -; v_call: TRBV21-1; d_call: -; j_call: TRBJ2-7
cdr3_aa: CATSRDTTAYEQYF; cdr3_nt: TGTGCCACCAGCAGAGATACAACAGCTTACGAGCAGTACTTC; clone_size: -; v_call: TRBV15; d_call: -; j_call: TRBJ2-7
cdr3_aa: CASSLRDTTNYGYTF; cdr3_nt: TGCGCCAGCAGCTTGCGGGACACTACTAACTATGGCTACACCTTC; clone_size: -; v_call: TRBV5-1; d_call: -; j_call: TRBJ1-2
cdr3_aa: CASRPRTGTGNTIYF; cdr3_nt: TGTGCCAGCAGGCCGCGGACAGGGACTGGAAACACCATATATTTT; clone_size: -; v_call: TRBV6-6; d_call: TRBD1; j_call: TRBJ1-3
cdr3_aa: CASSLGLALTISYEQYF; cdr3_nt: TGTGCCAGCAGCCTGGGACTAGCGCTAACTATCTCCTACGAGCAGTACTTC; clone_size: once; v_call: TRBV28; d_call: TRBD2; j_call: TRBJ2-7
cdr3_aa: CASSLSTLRYGYTF; cdr3_nt: TGTGCCAGCAGTTTATCAACTCTACGCTATGGCTACACCTTC; clone_size: -; v_call: TRBV27; d_call: -; j_call: TRBJ1-2
cdr3_aa: CASSNLQGANTEAFF; cdr3_nt: TGTGCCAGCAGCAATCTCCAGGGGGCTAACACTGAAGCTTTCTTT; clone_size: -; v_call: TRBV6-6; d_call: TRBD1; j_call: TRBJ1-1
cdr3_aa: CASSISAGLRQGYTF; cdr3_nt: TGTGCCAGTAGTATAAGCGCGGGGTTGAGGCAGGGCTACACCTTC; clone_size: few; v_call: TRBV19; d_call: -; j_call: TRBJ1-2
cdr3_aa: CASSRNPGQGTNYGYTF; cdr3_nt: TGCGCCAGCAGCAGAAACCCGGGACAGGGCACTAACTATGGCTACACCTTC; clone_size: -; v_call: TRBV5-1; d_call: TRBD1; j_call: TRBJ1-2
cdr3_aa: CASSRSGGGNQPQHF; cdr3_nt: TGTGCCAGCAGCCGAAGCGGGGGAGGCAATCAGCCCCAGCATTTT; clone_size: -; v_call: TRBV7-9; d_call: -; j_call: TRBJ1-5
cdr3_aa: CASSGGRAGGQETQYF; cdr3_nt: TGCGCCAGCAGCGGTGGCCGAGCGGGAGGGCAAGAGACCCAGTACTTC; clone_size: -; v_call: TRBV5-1; d_call: TRBD2; j_call: TRBJ2-5
cdr3_aa: CASSQDRRGRGNTEAFF; cdr3_nt: TGCGCCAGCAGCCAAGATCGCCGAGGCAGGGGGAACACTGAAGCTTTCTTT; clone_size: -; v_call: TRBV4-3; d_call: -; j_call: TRBJ1-1
cdr3_aa: CATSRPRGTGLNYGYTF; cdr3_nt: TGTGCCACCAGCAGACCCAGGGGGACAGGCTTAAACTATGGCTACACCTTC; clone_size: -; v_call: TRBV15; d_call: TRBD1; j_call: TRBJ1-2
cdr3_aa: CASSRAGIEANEQFF; cdr3_nt: TGTGCCAGCAGCCGAGCGGGAATCGAGGCCAATGAGCAGTTCTTC; clone_size: -; v_call: TRBV7-9; d_call: TRBD2; j_call: TRBJ2-1
cdr3_aa: CASSHSTGTSPYMGQFF; cdr3_nt: TGTGCCAGCAGTCACTCCACCGGGACTAGCCCCTATATGGGGCAGTTCTTC; clone_size: -; v_call: TRBV28; d_call: TRBD2; j_call: TRBJ2-1
cdr3_aa: CASSQGQGIVGPQHF; cdr3_nt: TGCGCCAGCAGCCAAGGACAGGGTATAGTCGGGCCCCAGCATTTT; clone_size: -; v_call: TRBV4-3; d_call: TRBD1; j_call: TRBJ1-5
cdr3_aa: CASSQRLAGEQFF; cdr3_nt: TGTGCCAGCAGCCAGAGACTAGCGGGCGAGCAGTTCTTC; clone_size: -; v_call: TRBV7-3; d_call: TRBD2; j_call: TRBJ2-1
cdr3_aa: CASSQALGRYEQYF; cdr3_nt: TGCGCCAGCAGCCAAGCACTAGGGCGCTACGAGCAGTACTTC; clone_size: few; v_call: TRBV4-1; d_call: -; j_call: TRBJ2-7
cdr3_aa: CASSKEGWDTQYF; cdr3_nt: TGCGCCAGCAGCAAGGAGGGATGGGATACGCAGTATTTT; clone_size: -; v_call: TRBV5-1; d_call: -; j_call: TRBJ2-3
cdr3_aa: CASSRQGSSYEQYF; cdr3_nt: TGTGCCAGCAGCCGACAGGGGAGCTCCTACGAGCAGTACTTC; clone_size: -; v_call: TRBV7-8; d_call: TRBD1; j_call: TRBJ2-7
cdr3_aa: CASKHRTPSNQPQHF; cdr3_nt: TGTGCCAGCAAACATCGGACACCCAGCAATCAGCCCCAGCATTTT; clone_size: -; v_call: TRBV6-1; d_call: -; j_call: TRBJ1-5
cdr3_aa: CTSSQDKIRDRDRYGYTF; cdr3_nt: TGCACCAGCAGCCAAGATAAAATACGGGACAGGGATCGCTATGGCTACACCTTC; clone_size: -; v_call: TRBV1; d_call: -; j_call: TRBJ1-2
cdr3_aa: CASDRAPNYGYTF; cdr3_nt: TGTGCCTCCGACAGGGCCCCTAACTATGGCTACACCTTC; clone_size: -; v_call: TRBV2; d_call: TRBD1; j_call: TRBJ1-2
cdr3_aa: CASSLGHPGSGNTIYF; cdr3_nt: TGTGCCAGCAGCTTAGGACATCCTGGCTCTGGAAACACCATATATTTT; clone_size: few; v_call: TRBV7-6; d_call: -; j_call: TRBJ1-3
cdr3_aa: CASSLRGQGGTDTQYF; cdr3_nt: TGTGCCAGCAGCCTCAGGGGACAGGGCGGCACAGATACGCAGTATTTT; clone_size: few; v_call: TRBV16; d_call: TRBD1; j_call: TRBJ2-3
cdr3_aa: CASSLVRQLNTEAFF; cdr3_nt: TGTGCCAGCAGCTTAGTGCGACAGCTGAACACTGAAGCTTTCTTT; clone_size: -; v_call: TRBV7-9; d_call: -; j_call: TRBJ1-1
cdr3_aa: CASSPSDRRTYEQYF; cdr3_nt: TGTGCCAGCAGCCCCTCGGACAGGAGAACCTACGAGCAGTACTTC; clone_size: -; v_call: TRBV7-9; d_call: TRBD1; j_call: TRBJ2-7
cdr3_aa: CASSPTGDGNTIYF; cdr3_nt: TGCGCCAGCAGCCCAACAGGGGATGGAAACACCATATATTTT; clone_size: -; v_call: TRBV4-3; d_call: TRBD1; j_call: TRBJ1-3
cdr3_aa: CASSFDRNYGYTF; cdr3_nt: TGTGCCAGCAGCTTTGACAGGAACTATGGCTACACCTTC; clone_size: few; v_call: TRBV5-6; d_call: -; j_call: TRBJ1-2
cdr3_aa: CSAIPERNTGELFF; cdr3_nt: TGCAGCGCTATCCCGGAGAGGAACACCGGGGAGCTGTTTTTT; clone_size: -; v_call: TRBV29-1; d_call: -; j_call: TRBJ2-2
cdr3_aa: CASSHPGQGFNEQFF; cdr3_nt: TGTGCCAGCAGTCATCCGGGACAGGGGTTCAATGAGCAGTTCTTC; clone_size: -; v_call: TRBV7-3; d_call: TRBD1; j_call: TRBJ2-1
cdr3_aa: CASSLAGTYNQPQHF; cdr3_nt: TGTGCCAGCAGCTTAGCCGGGACATACAATCAGCCCCAGCATTTT; clone_size: -; v_call: TRBV7-8; d_call: -; j_call: TRBJ1-5
cdr3_aa: CASSATVFNQPQHF; cdr3_nt: TGTGCCAGTAGTGCGACAGTCTTCAATCAGCCCCAGCATTTT; clone_size: -; v_call: TRBV19; d_call: -; j_call: TRBJ1-5
cdr3_aa: CSVGGQGLAFF; cdr3_nt: TGCAGCGTTGGCGGACAGGGATTAGCTTTCTTT; clone_size: -; v_call: TRBV29-1; d_call: TRBD1; j_call: TRBJ1-1
cdr3_aa: CASSSSSGAVLGQFF; cdr3_nt: TGTGCCAGCAGTTCTTCTAGCGGGGCTGTACTCGGGCAGTTCTTC; clone_size: -; v_call: TRBV28; d_call: TRBD2; j_call: TRBJ2-1
cdr3_aa: CASSPRTSGETQYF; cdr3_nt: TGTGCCAGCAGTCCCCGGACTAGCGGGGAGACCCAGTACTTC; clone_size: -; v_call: TRBV27; d_call: TRBD2; j_call: TRBJ2-5
cdr3_aa: CASSFDRGGTEAFF; cdr3_nt: TGTGCCAGTAGTTTCGACAGGGGAGGGACTGAAGCTTTCTTT; clone_size: few; v_call: TRBV19; d_call: TRBD1; j_call: TRBJ1-1
cdr3_aa: CATSRDRSDRGVGNEQFF; cdr3_nt: TGTGCCACCAGCAGAGATCGCTCCGACAGGGGAGTGGGGAATGAGCAGTTCTTC; clone_size: -; v_call: TRBV15; d_call: TRBD1; j_call: TRBJ2-1
cdr3_aa: CAISEGNSGNTIYF; cdr3_nt: TGTGCCATCAGTGAGGGCAACTCTGGAAACACCATATATTTT; clone_size: few; v_call: TRBV10-3; d_call: -; j_call: TRBJ1-3
cdr3_aa: CASSLGQLKDTQYF; cdr3_nt: TGTGCCAGCAGCTTGGGACAGTTAAAGGATACGCAGTATTTT; clone_size: -; v_call: TRBV5-8; d_call: -; j_call: TRBJ2-3
cdr3_aa: CASSIGTIYEQYF; cdr3_nt: TGTGCCAGCAGCATTGGGACTATCTACGAGCAGTACTTC; clone_size: -; v_call: TRBV6-5; d_call: TRBD2; j_call: TRBJ2-7
cdr3_aa: CASSLQGQGEVGTEAFF; cdr3_nt: TGCGCCAGCAGCTTGCAAGGACAGGGGGAAGTGGGCACTGAAGCTTTCTTT; clone_size: -; v_call: TRBV5-1; d_call: TRBD1; j_call: TRBJ1-1
cdr3_aa: CASSISQGSYGYTF; cdr3_nt: TGCGCCAGCAGCATATCACAGGGGTCCTATGGCTACACCTTC; clone_size: -; v_call: TRBV5-1; d_call: TRBD1; j_call: TRBJ1-2
cdr3_aa: CASSYTGGQPQHF; cdr3_nt: TGTGCCAGCAGTTATACCGGGGGACAGCCCCAGCATTTT; clone_size: -; v_call: TRBV6-5; d_call: -; j_call: TRBJ1-5
cdr3_aa: CASSEQGLTEAFF; cdr3_nt: TGTGCCAGCAGTGAGCAGGGACTCACTGAAGCTTTCTTT; clone_size: -; v_call: TRBV25-1; d_call: -; j_call: TRBJ1-1
cdr3_aa: CASSSNLAGLDQFF; cdr3_nt: TGTGCCAGCTCATCAAACCTAGCGGGCCTGGACCAGTTCTTC; clone_size: -; v_call: TRBV18; d_call: TRBD2; j_call: TRBJ2-1
cdr3_aa: CASSRGTFEQFF; cdr3_nt: TGTGCCAGCAGCAGAGGGACTTTTGAGCAGTTCTTC; clone_size: -; v_call: TRBV28; d_call: -; j_call: TRBJ2-1
cdr3_aa: CASSWTRAQGYTF; cdr3_nt: TGTGCCAGCAGCTGGACGCGGGCTCAGGGCTACACCTTC; clone_size: -; v_call: TRBV11-2; d_call: -; j_call: TRBJ1-2
cdr3_aa: CASSEERGAGNEKLFF; cdr3_nt: TGTGCCAGCAGTGAAGAGCGGGGCGCGGGTAATGAAAAACTGTTTTTT; clone_size: once; v_call: TRBV2; d_call: -; j_call: TRBJ1-4